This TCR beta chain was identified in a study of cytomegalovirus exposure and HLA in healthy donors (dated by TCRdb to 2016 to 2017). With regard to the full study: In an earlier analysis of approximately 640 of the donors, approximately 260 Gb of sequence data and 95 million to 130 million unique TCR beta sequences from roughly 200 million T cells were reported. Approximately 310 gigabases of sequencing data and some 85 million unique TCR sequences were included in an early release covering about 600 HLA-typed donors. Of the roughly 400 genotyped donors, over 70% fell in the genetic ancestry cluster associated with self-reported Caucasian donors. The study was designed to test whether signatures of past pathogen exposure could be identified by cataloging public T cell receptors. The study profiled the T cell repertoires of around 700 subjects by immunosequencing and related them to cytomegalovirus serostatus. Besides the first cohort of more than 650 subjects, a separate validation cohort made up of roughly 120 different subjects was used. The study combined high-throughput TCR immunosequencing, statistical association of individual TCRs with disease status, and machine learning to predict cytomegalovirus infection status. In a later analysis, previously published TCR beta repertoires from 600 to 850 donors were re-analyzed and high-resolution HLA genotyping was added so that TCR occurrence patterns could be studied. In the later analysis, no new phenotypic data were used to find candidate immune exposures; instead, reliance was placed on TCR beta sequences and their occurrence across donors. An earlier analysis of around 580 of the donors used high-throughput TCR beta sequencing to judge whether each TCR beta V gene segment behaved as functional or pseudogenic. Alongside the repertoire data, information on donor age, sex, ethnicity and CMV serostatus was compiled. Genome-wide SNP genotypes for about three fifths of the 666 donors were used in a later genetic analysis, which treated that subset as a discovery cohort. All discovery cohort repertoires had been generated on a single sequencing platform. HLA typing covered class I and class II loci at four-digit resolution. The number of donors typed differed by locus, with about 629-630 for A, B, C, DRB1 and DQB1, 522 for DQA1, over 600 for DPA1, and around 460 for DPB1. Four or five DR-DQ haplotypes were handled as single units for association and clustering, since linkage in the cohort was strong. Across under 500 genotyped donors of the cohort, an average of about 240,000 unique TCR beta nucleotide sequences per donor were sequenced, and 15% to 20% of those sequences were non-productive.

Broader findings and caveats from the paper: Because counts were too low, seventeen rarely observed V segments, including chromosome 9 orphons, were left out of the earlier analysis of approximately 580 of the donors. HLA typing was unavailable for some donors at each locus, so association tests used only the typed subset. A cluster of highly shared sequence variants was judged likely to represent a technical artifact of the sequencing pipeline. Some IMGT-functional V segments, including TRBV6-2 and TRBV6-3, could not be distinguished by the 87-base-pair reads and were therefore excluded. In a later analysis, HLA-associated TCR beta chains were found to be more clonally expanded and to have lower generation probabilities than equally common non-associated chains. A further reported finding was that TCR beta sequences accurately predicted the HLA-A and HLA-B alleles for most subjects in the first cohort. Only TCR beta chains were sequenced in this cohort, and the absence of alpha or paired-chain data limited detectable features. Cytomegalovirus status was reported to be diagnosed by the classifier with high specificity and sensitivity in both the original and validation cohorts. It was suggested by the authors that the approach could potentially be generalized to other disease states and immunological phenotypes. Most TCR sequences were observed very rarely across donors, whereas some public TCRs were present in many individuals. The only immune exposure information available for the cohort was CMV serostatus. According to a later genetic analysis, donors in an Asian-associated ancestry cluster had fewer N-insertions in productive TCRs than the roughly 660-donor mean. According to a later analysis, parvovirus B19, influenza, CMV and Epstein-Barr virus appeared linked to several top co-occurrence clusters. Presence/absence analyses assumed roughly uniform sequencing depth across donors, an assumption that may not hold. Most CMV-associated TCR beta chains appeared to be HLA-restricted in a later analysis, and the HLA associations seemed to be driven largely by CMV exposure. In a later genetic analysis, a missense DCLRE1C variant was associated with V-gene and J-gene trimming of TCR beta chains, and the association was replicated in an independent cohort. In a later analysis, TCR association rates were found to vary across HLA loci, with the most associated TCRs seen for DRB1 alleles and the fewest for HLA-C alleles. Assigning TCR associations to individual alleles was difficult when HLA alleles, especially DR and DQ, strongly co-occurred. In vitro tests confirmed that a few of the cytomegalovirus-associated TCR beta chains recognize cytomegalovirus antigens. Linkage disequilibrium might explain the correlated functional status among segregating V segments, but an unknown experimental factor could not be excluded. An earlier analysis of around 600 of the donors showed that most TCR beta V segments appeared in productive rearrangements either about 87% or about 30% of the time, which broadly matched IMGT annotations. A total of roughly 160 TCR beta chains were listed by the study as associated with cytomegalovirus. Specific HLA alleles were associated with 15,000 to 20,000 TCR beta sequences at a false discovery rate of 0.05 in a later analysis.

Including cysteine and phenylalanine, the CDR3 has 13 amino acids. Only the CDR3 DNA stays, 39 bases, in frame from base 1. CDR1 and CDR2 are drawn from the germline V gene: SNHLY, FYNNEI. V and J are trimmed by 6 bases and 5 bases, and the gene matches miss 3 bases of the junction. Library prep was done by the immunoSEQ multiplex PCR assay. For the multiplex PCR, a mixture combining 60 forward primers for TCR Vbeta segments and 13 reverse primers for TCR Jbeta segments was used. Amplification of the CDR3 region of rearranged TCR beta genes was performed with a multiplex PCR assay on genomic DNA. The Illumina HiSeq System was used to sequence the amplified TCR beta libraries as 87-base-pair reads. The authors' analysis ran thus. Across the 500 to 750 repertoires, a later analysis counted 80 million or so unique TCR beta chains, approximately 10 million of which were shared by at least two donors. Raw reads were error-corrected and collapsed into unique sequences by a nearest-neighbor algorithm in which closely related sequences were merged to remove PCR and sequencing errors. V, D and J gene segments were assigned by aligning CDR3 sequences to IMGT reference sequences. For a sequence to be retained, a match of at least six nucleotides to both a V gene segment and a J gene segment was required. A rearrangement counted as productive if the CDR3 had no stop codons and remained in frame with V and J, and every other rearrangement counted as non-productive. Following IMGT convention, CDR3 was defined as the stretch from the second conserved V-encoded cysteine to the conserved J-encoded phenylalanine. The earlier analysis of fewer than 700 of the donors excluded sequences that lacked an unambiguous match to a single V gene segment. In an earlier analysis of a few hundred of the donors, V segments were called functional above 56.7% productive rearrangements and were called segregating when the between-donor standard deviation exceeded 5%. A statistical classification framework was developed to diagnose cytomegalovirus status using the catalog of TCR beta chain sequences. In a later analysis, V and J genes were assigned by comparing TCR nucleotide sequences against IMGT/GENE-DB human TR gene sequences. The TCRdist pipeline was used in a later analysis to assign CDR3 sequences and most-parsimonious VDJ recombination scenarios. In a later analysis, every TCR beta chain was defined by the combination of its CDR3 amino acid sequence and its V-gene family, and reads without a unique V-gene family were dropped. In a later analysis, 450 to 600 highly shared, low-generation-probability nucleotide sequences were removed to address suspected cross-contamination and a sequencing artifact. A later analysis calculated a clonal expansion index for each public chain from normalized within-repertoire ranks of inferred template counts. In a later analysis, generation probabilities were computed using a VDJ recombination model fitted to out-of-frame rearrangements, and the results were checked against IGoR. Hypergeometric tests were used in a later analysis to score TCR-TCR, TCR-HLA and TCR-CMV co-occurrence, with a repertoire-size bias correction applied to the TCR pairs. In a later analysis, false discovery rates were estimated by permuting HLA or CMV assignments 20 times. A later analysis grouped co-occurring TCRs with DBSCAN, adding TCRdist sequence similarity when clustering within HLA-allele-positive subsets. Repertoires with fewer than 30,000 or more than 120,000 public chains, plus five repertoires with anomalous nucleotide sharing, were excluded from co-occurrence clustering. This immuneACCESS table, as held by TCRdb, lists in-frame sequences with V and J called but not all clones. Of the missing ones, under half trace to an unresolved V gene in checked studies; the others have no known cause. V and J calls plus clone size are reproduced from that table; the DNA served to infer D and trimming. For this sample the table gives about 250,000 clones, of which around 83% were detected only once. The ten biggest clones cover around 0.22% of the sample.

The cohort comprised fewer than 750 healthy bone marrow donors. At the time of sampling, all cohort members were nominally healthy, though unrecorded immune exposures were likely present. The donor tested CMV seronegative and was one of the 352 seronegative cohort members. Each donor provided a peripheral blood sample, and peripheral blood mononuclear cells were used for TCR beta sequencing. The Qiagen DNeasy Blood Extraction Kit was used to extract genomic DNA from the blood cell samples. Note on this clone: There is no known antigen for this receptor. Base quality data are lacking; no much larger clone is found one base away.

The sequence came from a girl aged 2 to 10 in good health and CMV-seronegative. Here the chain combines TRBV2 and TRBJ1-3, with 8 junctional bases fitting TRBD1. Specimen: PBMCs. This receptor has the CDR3 CASSWTGRNTIYF. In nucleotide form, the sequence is TGTGCCAGCAGCTGGACAGGGCGAAACACCATATATTTT.